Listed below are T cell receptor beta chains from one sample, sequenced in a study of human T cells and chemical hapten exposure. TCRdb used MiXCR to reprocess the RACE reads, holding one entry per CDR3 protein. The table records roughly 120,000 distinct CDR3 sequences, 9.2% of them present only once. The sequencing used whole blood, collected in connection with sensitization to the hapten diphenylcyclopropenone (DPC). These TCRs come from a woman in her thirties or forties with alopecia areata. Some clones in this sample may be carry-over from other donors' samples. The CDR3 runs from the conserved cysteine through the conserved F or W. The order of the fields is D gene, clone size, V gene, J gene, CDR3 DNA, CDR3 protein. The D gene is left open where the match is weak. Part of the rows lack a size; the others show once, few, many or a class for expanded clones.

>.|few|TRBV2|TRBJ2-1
TGTGCCAGCAGATTTAGCTCCTACAATGAGCAGTTCTTC
CASRFSSYNEQFF
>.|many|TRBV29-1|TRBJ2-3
TGCAGCGTTGAACCCCGGGGTTCCCACACAGATACGCAGTATTTT
CSVEPRGSHTDTQYF
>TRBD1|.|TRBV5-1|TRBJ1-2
TGCGCCAGCAGCTTGGACGGGACAGCGTATGGCTACACCTTC
CASSLDGTAYGYTF
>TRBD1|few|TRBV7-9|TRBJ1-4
TGTGCCAGCAGCCAAGGACAGGTCATAACTAATGAAAAACTGTTTTTT
CASSQGQVITNEKLFF
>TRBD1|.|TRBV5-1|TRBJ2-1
TGCGCCAGCAGCTTACAGGGGGCCTCCTACAATGAGCAGTTCTTC
CASSLQGASYNEQFF
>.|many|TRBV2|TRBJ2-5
TGTGCCAGCAGTGAAGTGGCTCCCAGGACCCAGTACTTC
CASSEVAPRTQYF
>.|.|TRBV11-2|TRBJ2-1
TGTGCCAGCAGCCCCGGGACTCACTCCTCCTTCAATGAGCAGTTCTTC
CASSPGTHSSFNEQFF
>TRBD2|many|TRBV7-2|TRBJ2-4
TGTGCCAGCAGCCCCGAGCTTACTAGCGACATTCAGTACTTC
CASSPELTSDIQYF
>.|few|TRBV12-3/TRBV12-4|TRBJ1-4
TGTGCCAGCAGCCCCAATGACAGGTTGCCTAATGAAAAACTGTTTTTT
CASSPNDRLPNEKLFF
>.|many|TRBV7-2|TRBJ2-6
TGTGCCAGCAGCTTAGTCAGCTCTGGGGCCAACGTCCTGACTTTC
CASSLVSSGANVLTF
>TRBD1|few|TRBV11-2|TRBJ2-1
TGTGCCAGCAGACAGCCGGGACAGGGGGCTCGCAATGAGCAGTTCTTC
CASRQPGQGARNEQFF
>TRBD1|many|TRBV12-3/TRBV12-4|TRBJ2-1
TGTGCCAGCAGTTTGGGGACGACAGGGGGCGAAAATGAGCAGTTCTTC
CASSLGTTGGENEQFF
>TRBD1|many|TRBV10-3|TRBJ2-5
TGTGCCATCAGGACCGGGACAGGGGTCGAGACCCAGTACTTC
CAIRTGTGVETQYF
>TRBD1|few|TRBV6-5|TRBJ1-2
TGTGCCAGCAGTCCCGCCCTAGGTCAGGGGGCGTCTGATGGCTACACCTTC
CASSPALGQGASDGYTF
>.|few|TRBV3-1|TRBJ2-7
TGTGCCAGCAGCCAAGCGGCCGAGCAGTACTTC
CASSQAAEQYF
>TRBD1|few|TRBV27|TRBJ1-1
TGTGCCAGCAGTCCCGACAGGGGGCACACTGAAGCTTTCTTT
CASSPDRGHTEAFF
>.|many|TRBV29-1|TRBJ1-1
TGCAGTATCGAGGGTCGGTTTGCTGAAGCTTTCTTT
CSIEGRFAEAFF
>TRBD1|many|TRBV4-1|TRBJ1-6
TGCGCCAGCAGCCTTTGGGGGAGACAGGGGAATTCACCCCTCCACTTT
CASSLWGRQGNSPLHF
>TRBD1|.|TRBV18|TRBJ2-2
TGTGCCAGCTCACCACAAGAACAGGGGGCGACCGGGGAGCTGTTTTTT
CASSPQEQGATGELFF
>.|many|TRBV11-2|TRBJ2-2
TGTGCCAGCAGCGTCGGACATACGAACACCGGGGAGCTGTTTTTT
CASSVGHTNTGELFF
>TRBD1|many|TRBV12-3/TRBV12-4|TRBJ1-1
TGTGCCAGCACCAGGGGGGCCGGGACAGTGAACACTGAAGCTTTCTTT
CASTRGAGTVNTEAFF
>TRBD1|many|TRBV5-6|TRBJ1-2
TGTGCCAGCAGCTGGGGGGACAGGGCTAACTATGGCTACACCTTC
CASSWGDRANYGYTF
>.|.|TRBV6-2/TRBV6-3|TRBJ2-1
TGTGCCAGCAGTTCCCCCGGGACGGTTTTGGGGGGGCAGTTCTTC
CASSSPGTVLGGQFF
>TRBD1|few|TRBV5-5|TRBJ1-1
TGTGCCAGCAGCTTCAGACAGGGAAACACTGAAGCTTTCTTT
CASSFRQGNTEAFF
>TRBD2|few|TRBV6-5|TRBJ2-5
TGTGCCAGCAGTTACTCGAGAGCCGCGGGGGGGCCTGACAAGACCCAGTACTTC
CASSYSRAAGGPDKTQYF
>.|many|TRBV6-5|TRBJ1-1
TGTGCCAGCAGTTACCCCACAGGGCGGGGAACTGAAGCTTTCTTT
CASSYPTGRGTEAFF
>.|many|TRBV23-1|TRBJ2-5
TGCGCCAGCAGTCAATCGGTGAAGGGAAGTCGCGAGACCCAGTACTTC
CASSQSVKGSRETQYF
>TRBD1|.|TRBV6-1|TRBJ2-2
TGTGCCAGCAGTGAAGCGTTCCTAGGACAGGGAAACACCGGGGAGCTGTTTTTT
CASSEAFLGQGNTGELFF